This entry is about one T cell receptor beta chain. The antigen remains unidentified. V lost 6 bases, J lost 1 base, and 9 bases lay in between. Germline V gives CDR1 KGHSH, CDR2 LQKENI. The CDR3 consists of 13 residues. This sample stems from a study of T cell responses to AZD1222 COVID-19 vaccine. Findings and limits, study-wide: Among those given AZD1222, only five or six were seropositive at baseline.

The table came from immunoSEQ multiplex PCR; TCRdb's copy has only in-frame clones and leaves some out. Of some 98,000 clones in the sample, roughly 90% were seen once. The sequence was collected from an adult in good health. The V gene is TRBV18, the J gene TRBJ1-2; D possibly corresponds to TRBD1 (6 bases). This specimen consisted of peripheral blood, obtained on day 0 of AZD1222 vaccination. CDR3 DNA sequence: TGTGCCAGCTCGCTGGACAGTAACTATGGCTACACCTTC. This gives the protein CASSLDSNYGYTF.